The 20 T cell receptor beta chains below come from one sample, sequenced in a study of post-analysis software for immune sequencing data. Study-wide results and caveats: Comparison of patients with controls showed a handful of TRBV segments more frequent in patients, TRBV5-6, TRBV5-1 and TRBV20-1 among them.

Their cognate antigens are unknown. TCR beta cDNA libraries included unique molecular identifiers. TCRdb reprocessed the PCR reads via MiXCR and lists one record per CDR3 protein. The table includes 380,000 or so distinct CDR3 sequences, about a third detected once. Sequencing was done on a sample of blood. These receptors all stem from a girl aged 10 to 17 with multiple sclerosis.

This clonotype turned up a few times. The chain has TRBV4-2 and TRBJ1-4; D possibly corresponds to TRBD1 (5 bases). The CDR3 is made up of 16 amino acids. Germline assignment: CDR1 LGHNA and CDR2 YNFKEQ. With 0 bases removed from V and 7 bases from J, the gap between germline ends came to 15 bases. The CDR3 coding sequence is TGTGCCAGCAGCCAAGAACCATCAGGGAACCTTGAAAAACTGTTTTTT. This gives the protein CASSQEPSGNLEKLFF.

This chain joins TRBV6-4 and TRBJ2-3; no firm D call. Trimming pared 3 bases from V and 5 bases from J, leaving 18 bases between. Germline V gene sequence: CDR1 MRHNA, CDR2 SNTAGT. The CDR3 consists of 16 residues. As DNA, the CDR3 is TGTGCCAGCAGTGAATTGGGTCAGGCACACAGAGATACGCAGTATTTT. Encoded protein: CASSELGQAHRDTQYF.

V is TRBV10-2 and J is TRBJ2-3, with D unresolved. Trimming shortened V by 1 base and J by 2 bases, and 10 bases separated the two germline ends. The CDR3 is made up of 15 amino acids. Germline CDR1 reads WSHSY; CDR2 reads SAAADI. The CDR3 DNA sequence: TGCGCCAGCAGTGAGTACCTAATGCCCACAGATACGCAGTATTTT. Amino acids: CASSEYLMPTDTQYF.

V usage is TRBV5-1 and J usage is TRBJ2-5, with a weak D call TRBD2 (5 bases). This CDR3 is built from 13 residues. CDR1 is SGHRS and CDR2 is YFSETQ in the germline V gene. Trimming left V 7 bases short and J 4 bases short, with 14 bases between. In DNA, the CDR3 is TGCGCCAGCGGTACGGGGTTCGGAGAGACCCAGTACTTC. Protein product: CASGTGFGETQYF.

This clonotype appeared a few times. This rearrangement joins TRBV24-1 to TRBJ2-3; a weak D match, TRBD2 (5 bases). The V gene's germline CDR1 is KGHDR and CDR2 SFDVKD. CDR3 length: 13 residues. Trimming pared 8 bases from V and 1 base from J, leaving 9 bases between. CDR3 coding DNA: TGTGCCACCATTACTAGACGCACAGATACGCAGTATTTT. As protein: CATITRRTDTQYF.

CDR3 bases: TGTGCCAGCAGCCACGCTGGGACAGGGACTTTACACTACGAGCAGTACTTC. It specifies CASSHAGTGTLHYEQYF. The rearrangement joins TRBV5-6 to TRBJ2-7; 9 positions agree with TRBD1. After removal of 4 bases from V and 3 bases from J, the junction contained 14 bases not matched to a gene. The CDR3 covers 17 residues. Germline lookup yields CDR1 SGHDT and CDR2 YYEEEE.

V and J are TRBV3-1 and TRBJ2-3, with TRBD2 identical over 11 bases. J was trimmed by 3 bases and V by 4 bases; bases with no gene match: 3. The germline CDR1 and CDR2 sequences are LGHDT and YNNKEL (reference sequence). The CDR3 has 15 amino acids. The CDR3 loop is CASSLRLAGTDTQYF. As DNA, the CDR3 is TGTGCCAGCAGCCTTCGACTAGCGGGGACAGATACGCAGTATTTT.

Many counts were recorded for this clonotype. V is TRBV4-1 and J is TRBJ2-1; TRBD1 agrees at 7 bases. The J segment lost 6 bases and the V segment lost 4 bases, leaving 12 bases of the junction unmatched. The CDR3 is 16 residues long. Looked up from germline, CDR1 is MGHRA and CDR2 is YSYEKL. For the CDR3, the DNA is TGCGCCAGCAGCCGGCTGACAGGGAATAACTTCAATGAGCAGTTCTTC. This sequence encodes CASSRLTGNNFNEQFF.

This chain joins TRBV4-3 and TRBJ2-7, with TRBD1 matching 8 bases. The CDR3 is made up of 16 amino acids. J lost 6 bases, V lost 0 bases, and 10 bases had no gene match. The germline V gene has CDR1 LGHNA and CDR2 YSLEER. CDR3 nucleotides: TGCGCCAGCAGCCAAGACCTTAGGACAGGGAATTCCGAGCAGTACTTC. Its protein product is CASSQDLRTGNSEQYF.

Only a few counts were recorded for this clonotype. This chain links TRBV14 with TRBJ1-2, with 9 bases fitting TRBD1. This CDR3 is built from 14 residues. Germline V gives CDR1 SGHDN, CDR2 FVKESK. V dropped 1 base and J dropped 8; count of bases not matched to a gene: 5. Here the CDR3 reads CASSQGDRAWGYTF. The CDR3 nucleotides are TGTGCCAGCAGCCAAGGGGACAGGGCGTGGGGCTACACCTTC.

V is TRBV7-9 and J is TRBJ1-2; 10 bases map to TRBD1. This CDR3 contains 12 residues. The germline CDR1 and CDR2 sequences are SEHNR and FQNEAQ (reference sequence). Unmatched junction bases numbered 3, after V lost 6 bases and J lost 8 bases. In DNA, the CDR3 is TGTGCCAGCAGTGGGACAGGGGAAGGCTACACCTTC. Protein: CASSGTGEGYTF.

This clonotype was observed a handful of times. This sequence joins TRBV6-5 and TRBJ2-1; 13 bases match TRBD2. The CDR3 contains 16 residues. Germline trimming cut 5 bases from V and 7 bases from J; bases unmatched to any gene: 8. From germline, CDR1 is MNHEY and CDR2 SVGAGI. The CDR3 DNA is TGTGCCAGCAGTCCCTGGGGACTAGCGGGGTGGAATGAGCAGTTCTTC. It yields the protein CASSPWGLAGWNEQFF.

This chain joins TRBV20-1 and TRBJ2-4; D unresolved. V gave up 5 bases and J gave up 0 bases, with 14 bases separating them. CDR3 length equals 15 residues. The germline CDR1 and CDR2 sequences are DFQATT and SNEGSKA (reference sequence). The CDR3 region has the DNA TGCAGTGCTTGGTGGCCCGCAAGAGCCAAAAACATTCAGTACTTC. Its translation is CSAWWPARAKNIQYF.

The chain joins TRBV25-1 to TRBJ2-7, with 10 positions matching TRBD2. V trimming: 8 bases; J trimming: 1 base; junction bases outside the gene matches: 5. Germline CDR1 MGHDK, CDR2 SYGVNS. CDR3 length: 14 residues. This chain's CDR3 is CASSRTSGSYEQYF. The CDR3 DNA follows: TGTGCCAGCTCCCGGACTAGCGGTTCCTACGAGCAGTACTTC.

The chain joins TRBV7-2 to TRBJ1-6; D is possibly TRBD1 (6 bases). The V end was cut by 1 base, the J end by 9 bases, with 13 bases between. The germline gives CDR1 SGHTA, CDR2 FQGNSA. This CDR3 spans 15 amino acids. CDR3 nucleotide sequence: TGTGCCAGCAGCTTAGACTGGACAGAAACTTCACCCCTCCACTTT. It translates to CASSLDWTETSPLHF. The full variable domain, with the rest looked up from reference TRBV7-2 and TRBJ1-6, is GAGVSQSPSNKVTEKGKDVELRCDPISGHTALYWYRQSLGQGLEFLIYFQGNSAPDKSGLPSDRFSAERTGGSVSTLTIQRTQQEDSAVYLCASSLDWTETSPLHFGNGTRLTVT.

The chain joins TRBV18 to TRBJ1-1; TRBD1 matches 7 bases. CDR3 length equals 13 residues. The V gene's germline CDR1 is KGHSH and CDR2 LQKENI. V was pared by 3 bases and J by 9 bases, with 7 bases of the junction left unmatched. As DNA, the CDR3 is TGTGCCAGCTCACCGGGTCCAGGGGGGAAAGCTTTCTTT. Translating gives CASSPGPGGKAFF.

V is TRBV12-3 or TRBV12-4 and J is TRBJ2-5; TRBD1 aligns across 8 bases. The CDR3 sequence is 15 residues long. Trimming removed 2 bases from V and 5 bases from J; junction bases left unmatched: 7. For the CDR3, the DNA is TGTGCCAGCAGTTTAATTACAGGGGGGCGGGAGACCCAGTACTTC. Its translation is CASSLITGGRETQYF.

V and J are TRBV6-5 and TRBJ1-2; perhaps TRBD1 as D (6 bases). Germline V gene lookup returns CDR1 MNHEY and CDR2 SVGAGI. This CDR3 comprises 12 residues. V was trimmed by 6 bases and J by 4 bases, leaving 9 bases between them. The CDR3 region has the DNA TGTGCCAGCAGAGGGGGTGGCTATGGCTACACCTTC. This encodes CASRGGGYGYTF.

CDR3 nucleotide sequence: TGTGCCAGCAGTGGCACTGCCGAGAGGGAGACCCAGTACTTC. This sequence encodes CASSGTAERETQYF. J is TRBJ2-5 and V is TRBV25-1; D is unclear. V was cut by 4 bases and J by 5 bases, with 14 bases left in between. Germline assignment: CDR1 MGHDK and CDR2 SYGVNS. This CDR3 spans 14 amino acids.

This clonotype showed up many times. CDR3 DNA sequence: TGTGCCAGCAGTCGACAGGGGACCCAAGAGACCCAGTACTTC. Translating it yields CASSRQGTQETQYF. The chain employs TRBV12-3 or TRBV12-4 and TRBJ2-5, with 8 bases aligning to TRBD1. The junction had 3 bases not matched to a gene; V was cut back by 5 bases and J by 1 base. This CDR3 is built from 14 residues.